The rows below give T cell receptor beta chains drawn from one sample of a study of graft-versus-host responses after intestinal transplantation. This table comes from immunoSEQ multiplex PCR, and its TCRdb copy is limited to in-frame clones, with some not included. The sample has about 81,000 clones, roughly 91% seen once. What these receptors recognize is not known. The sequenced sample was unstimulated CD4+ T cells sorted from spleen or lymph node cells, obtained before intestinal transplant. Receptors originate from a human donor who received an intestinal transplant. Both conserved end residues are part of each CDR3. D genes are given only for firm matches. Only some rows state a clone size, as once, few, many or a class for expanded clones.

d_gene	abundance	j_gene	v_gene	CDR3nt	CDR3aa
-	-	TRBJ1-2	TRBV6-1	TGTGCCAGCAGTGAGCCGCCTACGAGCTATGGCTACACCTTC	CASSEPPTSYGYTF
TRBD1	-	TRBJ2-1	TRBV2	TGTGCCAGCAGTGAACTTACAGGGGGCCGGTACAATGAGCAGTTCTTC	CASSELTGGRYNEQFF
-	few	TRBJ2-1	TRBV2	TGTGCCAGCAGCCGACAGCAGGGGGTGGGGACTAGGAGGGATGAGCAGTTCTTC	CASSRQQGVGTRRDEQFF
-	-	TRBJ2-5	TRBV21-1	TGTGCCAGCAGCCAGAAGGGGGGAGGGGAGACCCAGTACTTC	CASSQKGGGETQYF
TRBD1	-	TRBJ1-1	TRBV5-8	TGTGCCAGCAGCCCGGGGACAGGGGGCAGAACTGAAGCTTTCTTT	CASSPGTGGRTEAFF
-	-	TRBJ1-5	TRBV27	TGTGCCAGCAGTCCCGGCCTGCGGTTGCCCCAGCATTTT	CASSPGLRLPQHF
-	-	TRBJ2-3	TRBV5-1	TGCGCCAGCAGCTTGGGGCCGGGGAGCACAGATACGCAGTATTTT	CASSLGPGSTDTQYF
TRBD1	-	TRBJ1-2	TRBV7-8	TGTGCCAGCAGCTTAGCGACAGGGGGCTATGGCTACACCTTC	CASSLATGGYGYTF
-	-	TRBJ1-4	TRBV29-1	TGCAGCGTTGAAGATAGTGGGGGCCCTAATGAAAAACTGTTTTTT	CSVEDSGGPNEKLFF
TRBD2	-	TRBJ2-1	TRBV28	TGTGCCAGCAGTTTAAGAGGACTAGGGGCACACAATGAGCAGTTCTTC	CASSLRGLGAHNEQFF
-	-	TRBJ2-7	TRBV7-9	TGTGCCAGCAGCCAGACAGATACCTACGAGCAGTACTTC	CASSQTDTYEQYF
-	-	TRBJ2-3	TRBV9	TGTGCCAGCAGCGTAGGGCCCGGACTCGCTCAGGATACGCAGTATTTT	CASSVGPGLAQDTQYF
-	-	TRBJ2-7	TRBV27	TGTGCCAGCAGTCCCCGGGAGAACGCCTACGAGCAGTACTTC	CASSPRENAYEQYF
-	-	TRBJ2-7	TRBV29-1	TGCAGCGTGGCTGGGACACCACCCTACGAGCAGTACTTC	CSVAGTPPYEQYF
-	-	TRBJ1-1	TRBV2	TGTGCCAGCAGCACTGAAACGGGTGCGGGCCATGAAGCTTTCTTT	CASSTETGAGHEAFF
TRBD1	-	TRBJ1-5	TRBV19	TGTGCCAGTAGCGGTCAGACAGGGGGTCAGCCCCAGCATTTT	CASSGQTGGQPQHF